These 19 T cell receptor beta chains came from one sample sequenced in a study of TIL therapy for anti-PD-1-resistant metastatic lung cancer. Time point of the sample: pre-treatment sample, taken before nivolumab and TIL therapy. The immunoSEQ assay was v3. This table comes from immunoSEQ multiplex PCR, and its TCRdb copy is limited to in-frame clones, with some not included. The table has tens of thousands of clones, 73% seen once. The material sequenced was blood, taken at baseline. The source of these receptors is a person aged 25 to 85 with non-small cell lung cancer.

The CDR3 spells CAWSPWGDQPQHF. CDR3 bases: TGTGCCTGGAGTCCTTGGGGGGATCAGCCCCAGCATTTT. This chain uses TRBV30 with TRBJ1-5; D possibly corresponds to TRBD1 (5 bases). Germline lookup yields CDR1 GTSNPN and CDR2 SVGIG (reference sequence). The CDR3 covers 13 residues. Between the trimmed V and J ends, which lost 2 bases and 5 bases, there was a span of 10 bases.

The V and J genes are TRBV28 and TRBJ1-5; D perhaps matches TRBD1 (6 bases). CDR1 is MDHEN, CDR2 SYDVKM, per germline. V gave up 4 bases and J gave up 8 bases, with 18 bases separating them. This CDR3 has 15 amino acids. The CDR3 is CASSSQGVLVEPQHF. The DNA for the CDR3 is TGTGCCAGCAGTTCACAGGGTGTGTTGGTAGAGCCCCAGCATTTT.

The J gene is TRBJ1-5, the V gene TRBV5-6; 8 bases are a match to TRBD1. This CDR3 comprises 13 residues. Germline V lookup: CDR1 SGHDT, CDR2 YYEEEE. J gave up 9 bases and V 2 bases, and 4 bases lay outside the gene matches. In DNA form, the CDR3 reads TGTGCCAGCAGCTTAACAGGGGGAGGGCCCCAGCATTTT. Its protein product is CASSLTGGGPQHF.

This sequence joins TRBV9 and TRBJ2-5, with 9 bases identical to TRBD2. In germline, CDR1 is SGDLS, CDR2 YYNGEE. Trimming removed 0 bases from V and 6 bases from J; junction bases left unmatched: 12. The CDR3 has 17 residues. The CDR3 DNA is TGTGCCAGCAGCGTAGCTGTGGCTAGCGGGACGGATCAGACCCAGTACTTC. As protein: CASSVAVASGTDQTQYF.

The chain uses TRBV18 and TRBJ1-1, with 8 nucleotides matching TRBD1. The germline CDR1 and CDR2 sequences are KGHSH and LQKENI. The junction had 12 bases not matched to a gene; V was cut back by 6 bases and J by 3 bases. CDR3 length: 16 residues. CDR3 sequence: CASSPRYRGKDTEAFF. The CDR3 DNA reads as TGTGCCAGCTCCCCTCGCTACAGGGGGAAGGACACTGAAGCTTTCTTT.

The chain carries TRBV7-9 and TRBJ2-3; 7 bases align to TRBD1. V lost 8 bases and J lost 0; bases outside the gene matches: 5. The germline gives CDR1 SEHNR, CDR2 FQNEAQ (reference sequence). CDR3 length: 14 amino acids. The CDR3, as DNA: TGTGCCAGCTCGCGGACAGGAAGCACAGATACGCAGTATTTT. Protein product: CASSRTGSTDTQYF. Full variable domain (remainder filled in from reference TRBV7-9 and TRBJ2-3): DTGVSQNPRHKITKRGQNVTFRCDPISEHNRLYWYRQTLGQGPEFLTYFQNEAQLEKSRLLSDRFSAERPKGSFSTLEIQRTEQGDSAMYLCASSRTGSTDTQYFGPGTRLTVL.

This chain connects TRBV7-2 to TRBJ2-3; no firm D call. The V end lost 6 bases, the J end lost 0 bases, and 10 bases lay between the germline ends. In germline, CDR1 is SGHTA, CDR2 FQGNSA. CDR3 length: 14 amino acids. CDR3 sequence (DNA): TGTGCCAGCAGGAGCAAGGCCAGCACAGATACGCAGTATTTT. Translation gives CASRSKASTDTQYF.

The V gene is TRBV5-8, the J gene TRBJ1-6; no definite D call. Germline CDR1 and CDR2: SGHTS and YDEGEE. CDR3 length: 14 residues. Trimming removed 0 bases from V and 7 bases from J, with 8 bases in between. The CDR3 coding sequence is TGTGCCAGCAGCTTGGGGGTTGGGAATTCACCCCTCCACTTT. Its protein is CASSLGVGNSPLHF.

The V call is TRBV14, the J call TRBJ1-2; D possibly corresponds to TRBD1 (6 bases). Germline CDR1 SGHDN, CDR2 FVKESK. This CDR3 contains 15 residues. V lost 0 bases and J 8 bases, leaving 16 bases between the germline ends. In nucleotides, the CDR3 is TGTGCCAGCAGCCAAGATCGGGGGGCAGCGAACGGCTACACCTTC. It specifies CASSQDRGAANGYTF.

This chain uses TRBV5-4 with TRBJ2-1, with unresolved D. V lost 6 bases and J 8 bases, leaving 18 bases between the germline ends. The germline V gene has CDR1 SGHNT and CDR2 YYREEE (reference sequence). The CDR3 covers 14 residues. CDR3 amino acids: CASTWENVGYEQFF. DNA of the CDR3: TGTGCCAGCACCTGGGAAAATGTGGGATATGAGCAGTTCTTC. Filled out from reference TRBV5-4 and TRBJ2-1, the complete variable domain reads ETGVTQSPTHLIKTRGQQVTLRCSSQSGHNTVSWYQQALGQGPQFIFQYYREEENGRGNFPPRFSGLQFPNYSSELNVNALELDDSALYLCASTWENVGYEQFFGPGTRLTVL.

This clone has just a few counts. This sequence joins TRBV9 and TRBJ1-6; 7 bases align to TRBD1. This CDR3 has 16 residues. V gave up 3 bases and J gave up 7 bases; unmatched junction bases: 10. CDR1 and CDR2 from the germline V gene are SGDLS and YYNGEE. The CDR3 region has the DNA TGTGCCAGCAGCGACTCAGGGGGTCAAGGGAATTCACCCCTCCACTTT. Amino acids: CASSDSGGQGNSPLHF. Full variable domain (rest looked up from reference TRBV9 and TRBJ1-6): DSGVTQTPKHLITATGQRVTLRCSPRSGDLSVYWYQQSLDQGLQFLIQYYNGEERAKGNILERFSAQQFPDLHSELNLSSLELGDSALYFCASSDSGGQGNSPLHFGNGTRLTVT.

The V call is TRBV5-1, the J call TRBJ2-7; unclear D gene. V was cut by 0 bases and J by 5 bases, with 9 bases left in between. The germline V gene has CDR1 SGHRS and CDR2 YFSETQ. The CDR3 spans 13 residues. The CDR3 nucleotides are TGCGCCAGCAGCTTGGCTAGTACCCACGAGCAGTACTTC. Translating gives CASSLASTHEQYF. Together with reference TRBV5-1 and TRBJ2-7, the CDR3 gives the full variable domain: KAGVTQTPRYLIKTRGQQVTLSCSPISGHRSVSWYQQTPGQGLQFLFEYFSETQRNKGNFPGRFSGRQFSNSRSEMNVSTLELGDSALYLCASSLASTHEQYFGPGTRLTVT.

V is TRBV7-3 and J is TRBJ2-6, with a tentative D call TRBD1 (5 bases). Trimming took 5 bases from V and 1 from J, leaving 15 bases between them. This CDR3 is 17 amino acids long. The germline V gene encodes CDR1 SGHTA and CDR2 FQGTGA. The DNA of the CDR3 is TGTGCCAGCAGCCTCGCCCCCAGGGTTTCTGGGGCCAACGTCCTGACTTTC. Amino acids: CASSLAPRVSGANVLTF.

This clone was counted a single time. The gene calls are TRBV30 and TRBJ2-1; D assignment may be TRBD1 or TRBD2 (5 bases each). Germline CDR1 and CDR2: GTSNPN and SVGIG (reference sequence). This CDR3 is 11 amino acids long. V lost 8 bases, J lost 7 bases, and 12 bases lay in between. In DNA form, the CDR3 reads TGTGCCGGCGGGTGGGGGAATGAGCAGTTCTTC. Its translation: CAGGWGNEQFF.

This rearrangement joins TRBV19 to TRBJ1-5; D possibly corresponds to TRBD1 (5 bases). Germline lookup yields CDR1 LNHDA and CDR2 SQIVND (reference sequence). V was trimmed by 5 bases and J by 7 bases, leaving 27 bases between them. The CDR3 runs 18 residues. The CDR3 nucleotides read TGTGCCAGTAGTCCCCGCGGGGGAGGCGCAGCCCAAGGACAGCCCCAGCATTTT. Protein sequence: CASSPRGGGAAQGQPQHF. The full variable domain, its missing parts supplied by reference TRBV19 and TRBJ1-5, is DGGITQSPKYLFRKEGQNVTLSCEQNLNHDAMYWYRQDPGQGLRLIYYSQIVNDFQKGDIAEGYSVSREKKESFPLTVTSAQKNPTAFYLCASSPRGGGAAQGQPQHFGDGTRLSIL.

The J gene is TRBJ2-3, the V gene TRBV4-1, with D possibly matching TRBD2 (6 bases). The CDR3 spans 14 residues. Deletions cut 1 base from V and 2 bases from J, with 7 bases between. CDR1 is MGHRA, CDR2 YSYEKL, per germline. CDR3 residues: CASSQAGDTDTQYF. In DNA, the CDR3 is TGCGCCAGCAGCCAAGCGGGAGACACAGATACGCAGTATTTT.

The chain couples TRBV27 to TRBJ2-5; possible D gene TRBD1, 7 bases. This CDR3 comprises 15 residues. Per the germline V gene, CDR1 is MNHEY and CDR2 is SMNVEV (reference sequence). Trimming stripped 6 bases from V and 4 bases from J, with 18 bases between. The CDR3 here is CASRMRRQGGETQYF. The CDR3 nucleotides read TGTGCCAGCAGAATGAGGAGGCAGGGGGGAGAGACCCAGTACTTC.

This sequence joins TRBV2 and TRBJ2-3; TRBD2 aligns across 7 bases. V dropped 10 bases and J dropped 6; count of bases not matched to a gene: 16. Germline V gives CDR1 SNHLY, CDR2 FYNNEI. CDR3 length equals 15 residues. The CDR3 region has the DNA TGTGCCACCTCAGAGGTCGGGGCCGGGGGGGATACGCAGTATTTT. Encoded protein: CATSEVGAGGDTQYF.

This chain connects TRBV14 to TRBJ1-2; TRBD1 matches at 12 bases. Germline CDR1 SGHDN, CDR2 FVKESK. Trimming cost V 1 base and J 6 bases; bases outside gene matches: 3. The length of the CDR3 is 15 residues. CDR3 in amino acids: CASSQGGQGAHGYTF. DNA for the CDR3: TGTGCCAGCAGCCAAGGGGGACAGGGGGCTCATGGCTACACCTTC.